Listed below are T cell receptor beta chains from one sample, sequenced in a study of blood T cell repertoires in COVID-19. TCRdb's table, derived via immunoSEQ multiplex PCR, lists solely in-frame clones and lacks some. This table holds a few hundred thousand clones, approximately 90% found once. The sample consisted of peripheral blood. The receptor set was obtained from a woman in her forties or fifties with COVID-19, enrolled during active disease. Both conserved end residues are trimmed from each CDR3. A D gene is named only where the DNA matches it firmly. Clone size, where shown, is once, few, many, or a class for clones that have expanded.

d_call | v_call | clone_size | cdr3_aa
TRBD1 | TRBV11-2 | NA | ASSLGGQTNTIY
NA | TRBV3-1/TRBV3-2 | NA | ASSQDREDTQY
NA | TRBV5-1 | NA | ASSLVGGAVSSYEQY
NA | TRBV9 | NA | ASSPLGTSNTEAF
TRBD2 | TRBV3-1/TRBV3-2 | NA | ASSLGALAGARDIQY
NA | TRBV6-5 | NA | ASRNTENQPQH
TRBD2 | TRBV11-2 | once | ASSLQRGANEQF
TRBD2 | TRBV7-2 | NA | ASSGTSGVQETQY
TRBD1 | TRBV18 | NA | ASSPTTGDSSGNTIY
TRBD1 | TRBV3-1/TRBV3-2 | NA | ASSQAGGPYEQY
TRBD1 | TRBV5-1 | few | ASSLGETGLNTEAF
TRBD1 | TRBV19 | NA | ASSLTGDQPQH
NA | TRBV5-4 | few | ASTHILGPNYGYT
NA | TRBV7-2 | once | ASSAQESSYNEQF
NA | TRBV27 | NA | ASSLKGLSGNTIY
NA | TRBV7-6 | once | ASSKSFSAGAVDTQY
NA | TRBV12-3/TRBV12-4 | NA | ASSLTQGEQF
TRBD1 | TRBV5-4 | NA | ASSLAGTAFYEQY
NA | TRBV5-1 | NA | ASSRDGGMTSEQF
NA | TRBV15 | NA | ATSRDGRDSFDPGNTIY
NA | TRBV2 | NA | ASTRGYTDTQY
NA | TRBV7-2 | NA | ASSFRGYSNQPQH
NA | TRBV10-3 | NA | AISESKGEGKLF
TRBD1 | TRBV24-1 | few | ATSDLWGQGREDIQY
NA | TRBV28 | NA | ASSFFRMQGGEARETQY
TRBD1 | TRBV12-5 | NA | ASGLVLETGDNFSNQPQH
TRBD1 | TRBV6-5 | NA | ASVRDRVGYT
NA | TRBV13 | NA | ASSLLSSGEQF
NA | TRBV2 | NA | ASSPGNQPQH
NA | TRBV6-5 | NA | ATLRGEKLF
TRBD1 | TRBV24-1 | NA | ATSDPSPGQKADTQY
NA | TRBV9 | NA | ASKGEGYT
TRBD1 | TRBV7-9 | few | ASSYTGEYGYT
TRBD1 | TRBV27 | NA | ASWRGLSTEAF
NA | TRBV9 | NA | ASSPDPHGGLDEQY
TRBD2 | TRBV7-3 | NA | ASLNTGGGTGELF
NA | TRBV19 | NA | ASSIGGGLADTQY
TRBD1 | TRBV5-6 | NA | ASSLPGTGGPDTQY
TRBD1 | TRBV28 | NA | ASIRGQGENNQPQH
TRBD2 | TRBV6-6 | NA | ASSPPAGAPSSTDTQY
TRBD2 | TRBV7-3 | NA | ASSLTRGGSDTQY
NA | TRBV7-8 | NA | ASSPSDQPQH
TRBD1 | TRBV5-1 | NA | ASSLTGMDTEAF
TRBD1 | TRBV30 | NA | AWWDSQHTGELF
NA | TRBV10-1 | once | ASSGGATNEKLF